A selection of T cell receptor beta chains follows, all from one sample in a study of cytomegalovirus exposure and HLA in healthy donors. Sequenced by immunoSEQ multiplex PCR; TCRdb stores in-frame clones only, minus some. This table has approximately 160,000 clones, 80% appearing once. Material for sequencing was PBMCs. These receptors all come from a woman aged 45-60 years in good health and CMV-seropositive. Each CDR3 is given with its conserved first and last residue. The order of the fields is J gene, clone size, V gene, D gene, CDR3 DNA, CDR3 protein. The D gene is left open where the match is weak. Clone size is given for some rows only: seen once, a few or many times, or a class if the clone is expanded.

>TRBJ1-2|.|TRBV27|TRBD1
TGTGCCAGCAGTCTACTCCAGGGGGCTGTAGGCTACACCTTC
CASSLLQGAVGYTF
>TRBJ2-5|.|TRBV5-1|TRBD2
TGCGCCAGCAGCTTGGATAGACTAGCGGGACAGTACTTC
CASSLDRLAGQYF
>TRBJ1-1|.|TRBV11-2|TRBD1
TGTGCCAGCAGCCCGCCCCCTCCGACAGGGAGAGCTTTCTTT
CASSPPPPTGRAFF
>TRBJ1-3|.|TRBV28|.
TGTGCCAGCAGGGGGGGAAGGGCCGGAAACACCATATATTTT
CASRGGRAGNTIYF
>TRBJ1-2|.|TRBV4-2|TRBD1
TGTGCCAGCAGCCACGGACAGGGTATCTATGGCTACACCTTC
CASSHGQGIYGYTF
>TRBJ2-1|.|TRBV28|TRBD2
TGTGCCAGCAGTCGACTAGCGGGGGACAATGAGCAGTTCTTC
CASSRLAGDNEQFF
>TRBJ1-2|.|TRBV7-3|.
TGTGCCAGCAGCCTCGACCACAGGAACTATGGCTACACCTTC
CASSLDHRNYGYTF
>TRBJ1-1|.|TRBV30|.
TGTGCCTGGAGTAAATTCCCGACAGGTAACACTGAAGCTTTCTTT
CAWSKFPTGNTEAFF
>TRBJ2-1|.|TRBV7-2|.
TGTGCCAGCAGCTTTGCTAGTTTGAGATCCTACAATGAGCAGTTCTTC
CASSFASLRSYNEQFF
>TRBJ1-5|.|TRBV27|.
TGTGCCAGCAGTCCCCTTGGGGTCGGAGGTCAGCCCCAGCATTTT
CASSPLGVGGQPQHF
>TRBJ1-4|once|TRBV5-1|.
TGCGCCAGCAGCTTTATGGCCAGTGGGGCTGGTGAAAAACTGTTTTTT
CASSFMASGAGEKLFF
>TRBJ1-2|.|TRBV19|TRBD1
TGTGCCAGCCGACCTAATAAAGGGACAGGGGATTCGTATGGCTACACCTTC
CASRPNKGTGDSYGYTF
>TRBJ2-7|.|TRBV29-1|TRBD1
TGCAGCGTTGAACTTGGACAGGGGGCCTATGAGCAGTACTTC
CSVELGQGAYEQYF
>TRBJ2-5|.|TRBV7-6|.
TGTGCCAGCAGCTTAGATAGAAAGACCCAGTACTTC
CASSLDRKTQYF
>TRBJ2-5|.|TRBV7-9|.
TGTGCCAGCAGTCGTACAGTAGAACAGACCCAGTACTTC
CASSRTVEQTQYF
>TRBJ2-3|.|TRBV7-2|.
TGTGCCAGCAGCTTAACCGGGGTAGGCACAGATACGCAGTATTTT
CASSLTGVGTDTQYF
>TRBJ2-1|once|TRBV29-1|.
TGCAGCGTTGCCCCTGAGAAGGGGGGGTCCTACAATGAGCAGTTCTTC
CSVAPEKGGSYNEQFF
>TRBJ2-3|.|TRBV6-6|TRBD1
TGTGCCAGCAGTTTCACAGGGACAGGGACGCAGTATTTT
CASSFTGTGTQYF
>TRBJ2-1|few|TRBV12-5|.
TGTGCTAGTGGTTTGGTGGGAGGGGGAGCTGATGAGCAGTTCTTC
CASGLVGGGADEQFF
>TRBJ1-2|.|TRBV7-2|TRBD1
TGTGCCAGCAGCTTGGTAGGGGGCCGTGGCTACACCTTC
CASSLVGGRGYTF
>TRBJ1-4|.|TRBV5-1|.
TGCGCCAGCAGCCCACTGGGAAGAGGGGAAAAACTGTTTTTT
CASSPLGRGEKLFF
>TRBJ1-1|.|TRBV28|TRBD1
TGTGCCACCGTCGGAAAGGGGGCGGAAGCTTTCTTT
CATVGKGAEAFF
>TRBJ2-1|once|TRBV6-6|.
TGTGCCAGCAGGCCAGGCGTGGGCAATGAGCAGTTCTTC
CASRPGVGNEQFF
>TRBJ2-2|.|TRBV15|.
TGTGCCACCAGCAGAGATGCGTTGTCAGGGAACACCGGGGAGCTGTTTTTT
CATSRDALSGNTGELFF
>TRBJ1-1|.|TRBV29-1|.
TGCAGCGTTGGTTTGGGATCGGGGGGACAGAACACTGAAGCTTTCTTT
CSVGLGSGGQNTEAFF
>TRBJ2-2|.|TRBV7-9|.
TGTGCCAGCACACTAGCAGGGGGCGGGGAGCTGTTTTTT
CASTLAGGGELFF
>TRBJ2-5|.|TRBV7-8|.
TGTGCCGCAAGAAACAGGGTTGGGGAGACCCAGTACTTC
CAARNRVGETQYF
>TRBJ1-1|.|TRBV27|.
TGTGCCAGCAGTCCCGGTGGTTCGAAGAACACTGAAGCTTTCTTT
CASSPGGSKNTEAFF
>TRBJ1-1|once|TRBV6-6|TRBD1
TGTGCCAGCAGTGCAGGGGGGAACACTGAAGCTTTCTTT
CASSAGGNTEAFF
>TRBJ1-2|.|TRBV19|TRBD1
TGTGCCAGTAGTATAGCCGGGACAGGGACGGGCTACACCTTC
CASSIAGTGTGYTF
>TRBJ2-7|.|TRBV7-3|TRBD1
TGTGCCAGCAGCTTAGGGGCAGGGGGCCCCTACGAGCAGTACTTC
CASSLGAGGPYEQYF
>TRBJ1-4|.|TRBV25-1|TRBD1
TGTGCCAGCAGTCCCGACAGGGACGGGGAAAAACTGTTTTTT
CASSPDRDGEKLFF
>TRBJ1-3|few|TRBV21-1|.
TGTGCCAGCAGGAAGGACAGTGTACTTAGTTCCTACTCTGGAAACACCATATATTTT
CASRKDSVLSSYSGNTIYF
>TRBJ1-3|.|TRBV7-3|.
TGTGCCAGCAGCCTAGGGAGGGAGGGCACCATATATTTT
CASSLGREGTIYF
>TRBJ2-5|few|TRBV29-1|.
TGCAGCGTTGAAGATAGGTCCCGCAGGGCAGAGACCCAGTACTTC
CSVEDRSRRAETQYF
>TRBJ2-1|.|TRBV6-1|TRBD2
TGTGCCAGCAGTGAAAACGGGGGGAACGGTGAGCAGTTCTTC
CASSENGGNGEQFF
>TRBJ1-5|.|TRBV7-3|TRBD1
TGTGCCAGCAGCCATGGGACAGGTTATAGCAATCAGCCCCAGCATTTT
CASSHGTGYSNQPQHF
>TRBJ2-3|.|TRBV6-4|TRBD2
TGTGCCAGCAGTGCCGGACTAGCGGGGTCCTCCGGGGATACGCAGTATTTT
CASSAGLAGSSGDTQYF
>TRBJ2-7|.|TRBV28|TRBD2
TGTGCCAGCAGTTTCCCCCGGGGAGGGCCCCACGAGCAGTACTTC
CASSFPRGGPHEQYF
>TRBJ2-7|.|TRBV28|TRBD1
TGTGCCAGCAGGGCCGGGACAGGAGGTGGCGAGCAGTACTTC
CASRAGTGGGEQYF
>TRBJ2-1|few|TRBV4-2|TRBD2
TGTGCCAGCAGCCGTGCTTTTAGCGGGGGGGCCGCCTACAATGAGCAGTTCTTC
CASSRAFSGGAAYNEQFF
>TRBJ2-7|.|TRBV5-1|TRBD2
TGCGCCAGCAGCGAGACTAGCGGGAACCCCTACGAGCAGTACTTC
CASSETSGNPYEQYF